These T cell receptor beta chains were read from a single sample in a study of early T cells in non-severe SARS-CoV-2 infection. TCRdb called the 5' RACE reads again in MiXCR, with one record for every CDR3 protein. Here the sample spans some 48,000 distinct CDR3 sequences, more than 5.5% being singletons. Sequences were derived from whole blood, sampled at baseline. The receptor set was obtained from an adult who was a healthcare worker with PCR-confirmed SARS-CoV-2 infection or an uninfected control (not recorded which). Each CDR3 is given with its conserved first and last residue. Fields, in order: J gene, clone size, V gene, D gene, CDR3 protein, CDR3 DNA. The D gene is left open where the match is weak. Clone size is not always given. Where it is, it says once, few, many or a class for expanded clones.

>TRBJ2-6|many|TRBV5-1|.
CASSFGTDYSGANVLTF
TGCGCCAGCAGCTTCGGGACGGACTACTCTGGGGCCAACGTCCTGACTTTC
>TRBJ2-1|.|TRBV5-4|.
CASSSGLDYNEQFF
TGTGCCAGCAGCTCTGGACTGGACTACAATGAGCAGTTCTTC
>TRBJ1-6|.|TRBV7-8|TRBD1
CASSASTGFLGSPLHF
TGTGCCAGCAGCGCCTCGACAGGGTTCTTAGGATCACCCCTCCACTTT
>TRBJ2-7|many|TRBV6-5|.
CASTTQGGSYEQYF
TGTGCCAGCACCACCCAGGGCGGGTCCTACGAGCAGTACTTC
>TRBJ1-5|.|TRBV12-3/TRBV12-4|.
CASRRGGSSGNQPQHF
TGTGCCAGCAGGAGAGGCGGGTCGTCGGGCAATCAGCCCCAGCATTTT
>TRBJ1-1|.|TRBV20-1|.
CSAREPGKNTEAFF
TGCAGTGCTAGAGAGCCAGGGAAGAACACTGAAGCTTTCTTT
>TRBJ1-2|few|TRBV6-5|.
CASSYSRGDNYGYTF
TGTGCCAGCAGTTACTCCCGAGGCGATAACTATGGCTACACCTTC
>TRBJ2-1|many|TRBV20-1|TRBD2
CSALLAGSHRNEQFF
TGCAGTGCTTTACTAGCGGGCTCACATCGAAATGAGCAGTTCTTC
>TRBJ2-7|few|TRBV28|.
CASSSLGLVEQYF
TGTGCCAGCAGTTCCCTTGGACTGGTCGAGCAGTACTTC
>TRBJ1-4|many|TRBV29-1|.
CSVVISPNEKLFF
TGCAGCGTTGTAATTAGTCCTAATGAAAAACTGTTTTTT
>TRBJ2-3|few|TRBV6-1|.
CASRFTGSDTDTQYF
TGTGCCAGCAGATTTACAGGGAGTGATACAGATACGCAGTATTTT
>TRBJ2-3|many|TRBV6-2/TRBV6-3|.
CASRETDTQYF
TGTGCCAGCAGGGAAACAGATACGCAGTATTTT
>TRBJ1-1|many|TRBV27|.
CASSFGGYTEAFF
TGTGCCAGCAGTTTCGGGGGATACACTGAAGCTTTCTTT
>TRBJ2-1|few|TRBV11-2|TRBD2
CASRVAGFNNEQFF
TGTGCCAGCAGGGTAGCGGGATTTAACAATGAGCAGTTCTTC
>TRBJ2-3|few|TRBV5-1|TRBD2
CASSGTSGRPADTQYF
TGCGCCAGCAGCGGGACTAGCGGGAGACCTGCAGATACGCAGTATTTT
>TRBJ1-1|few|TRBV7-6|.
CASSLRMNTEAFF
TGTGCCAGCAGCTTAAGGATGAACACTGAAGCTTTCTTT
>TRBJ1-5|many|TRBV20-1|.
CSARDQTQFNQPQHF
TGCAGTGCTAGAGACCAGACACAGTTCAATCAGCCCCAGCATTTT
>TRBJ2-1|medium-sized|TRBV27|.
CASSREMGSYNEQFF
TGTGCCAGCAGCAGGGAGATGGGATCCTACAATGAGCAGTTCTTC
>TRBJ2-7|few|TRBV4-2|.
CASSSRTQRFGHEQYF
TGTGCCAGCAGCTCGCGGACCCAACGTTTTGGCCACGAGCAGTACTTC
>TRBJ1-5|few|TRBV6-1|.
CASIAGDNQPQHF
TGTGCCAGCATTGCAGGGGATAATCAGCCCCAGCATTTT
>TRBJ1-1|few|TRBV28|.
CASSSPPGDTEAFF
TGTGCCAGCAGTTCTCCCCCAGGGGACACTGAAGCTTTCTTT
>TRBJ2-3|many|TRBV4-3|TRBD1
CASSQGANRGRTDTQYF
TGCGCCAGCAGCCAGGGGGCTAACAGGGGGCGAACAGATACGCAGTATTTT
>TRBJ1-5|many|TRBV19|.
CASSPIAIQPQHF
TGTGCCAGTAGTCCCATAGCCATCCAGCCCCAGCATTTT
>TRBJ1-2|medium-sized|TRBV4-1|.
CASSQDAQPRYGYTF
TGCGCCAGCAGCCAAGATGCACAACCCCGCTATGGCTACACCTTC
>TRBJ2-1|.|TRBV4-1|TRBD2
CASSQDRGVYNEQFF
TGCGCCAGCAGCCAAGATCGGGGGGTTTACAATGAGCAGTTCTTC
>TRBJ2-2|many|TRBV25-1|.
CASSEYYTGELFF
TGTGCCAGCAGTGAATATTACACCGGGGAGCTGTTTTTT
>TRBJ2-7|.|TRBV3-1|.
CASQGFTGYEQYF
TGTGCCAGCCAAGGCTTTACAGGATACGAGCAGTACTTC
>TRBJ1-5|many|TRBV6-2/TRBV6-3|.
CASSYVGAGNLGQHF
TGTGCCAGCAGTTACGTTGGAGCAGGCAATCTGGGCCAGCATTTT
>TRBJ2-3|few|TRBV7-9|.
CASSPPRDRNTDTQYF
TGTGCCAGCAGCCCCCCGCGGGACAGAAACACAGATACGCAGTATTTT
>TRBJ2-5|few|TRBV7-9|.
CASSLSGETQYF
TGTGCCAGCAGCTTGAGTGGAGAGACCCAGTACTTC
>TRBJ2-1|.|TRBV7-2|.
CASSLILSYNEQFF
TGTGCCAGCAGCTTAATATTATCCTACAATGAGCAGTTCTTC
>TRBJ2-3|.|TRBV18|TRBD1
CASTGTGGTDTQYF
TGTGCCAGTACTGGGACAGGCGGCACAGATACGCAGTATTTT
>TRBJ1-2|few|TRBV6-5|.
CATRRDALYGYTF
TGTGCCACCCGGAGAGACGCCCTCTATGGCTACACCTTC
>TRBJ2-7|medium-sized|TRBV7-9|.
CASSSNSSYEQYF
TGTGCCAGCAGCTCCAACAGTTCCTACGAGCAGTACTTC
>TRBJ2-7|many|TRBV12-3/TRBV12-4|TRBD1
CASSPMTGGYYEQYF
TGTGCCAGCAGTCCTATGACAGGGGGGTACTACGAGCAGTACTTC
>TRBJ2-7|many|TRBV28|.
CASSLGANGRISYEQYF
TGTGCCAGCAGTCTTGGGGCTAACGGTAGGATCTCCTACGAGCAGTACTTC
>TRBJ2-7|few|TRBV4-1|.
CASSQGSRGGYEQYF
TGCGCCAGCAGCCAAGGTTCCAGGGGGGGGTACGAGCAGTACTTC
>TRBJ2-5|few|TRBV4-2|TRBD2
CASSQRLAGVGDQETQYF
TGTGCCAGCAGCCAACGACTAGCGGGAGTAGGGGACCAAGAGACCCAGTACTTC
>TRBJ1-1|.|TRBV19|.
CASSKGTRTEAFF
TGTGCCAGTAGTAAGGGGACGAGGACTGAAGCTTTCTTT
>TRBJ2-1|.|TRBV6-4|TRBD2
CASSDGLAGVGDNEQFF
TGTGCCAGCAGTGACGGGCTAGCGGGAGTGGGTGACAATGAGCAGTTCTTC
>TRBJ2-5|many|TRBV7-8|.
CASSLYRRAWDQETQYF
TGTGCCAGCAGCTTATACAGGAGGGCCTGGGACCAAGAGACCCAGTACTTC
>TRBJ2-1|.|TRBV6-5|TRBD1
CASGAGTGHNEQFF
TGTGCCAGCGGGGCCGGGACAGGCCACAATGAGCAGTTCTTC
>TRBJ1-1|few|TRBV9|TRBD1
CASSVDPGGQEAFF
TGTGCCAGCAGCGTAGATCCAGGGGGGCAGGAAGCTTTCTTT
>TRBJ2-1|many|TRBV10-3|.
CAISGQGSYNEQFF
TGTGCCATCAGTGGCCAGGGGTCCTACAATGAGCAGTTCTTC
>TRBJ1-1|.|TRBV7-8|.
CASSQGSARTEAFF
TGTGCCAGCAGCCAAGGGTCGGCGCGGACTGAAGCTTTCTTT
>TRBJ1-3|few|TRBV20-1|.
CSASGLNSGNTIYF
TGCAGTGCTAGTGGTCTCAACTCTGGAAACACCATATATTTT
>TRBJ2-1|few|TRBV27|.
CASSFWTPSGYNEQFF
TGTGCCAGCAGTTTTTGGACCCCCAGCGGCTACAATGAGCAGTTCTTC
>TRBJ2-3|.|TRBV9|TRBD2
CASSVASGSNTDTQYF
TGTGCCAGCAGCGTAGCTAGCGGGTCCAACACAGATACGCAGTATTTT
>TRBJ2-1|.|TRBV7-6|.
CASSLSGRDDNEQFF
TGTGCCAGCAGCTTATCAGGGCGGGACGACAATGAGCAGTTCTTC
>TRBJ2-5|few|TRBV25-1|TRBD1
CASSADRGYETQYF
TGTGCCAGCAGCGCGGACAGGGGATACGAGACCCAGTACTTC
>TRBJ2-7|many|TRBV6-5|.
CASSYSRSGEQYF
TGTGCCAGCAGTTACTCGAGGAGTGGCGAGCAGTACTTC
>TRBJ1-2|many|TRBV11-2|.
CASSLLDGDGYTF
TGTGCCAGCAGCTTATTAGACGGGGACGGCTACACCTTC
>TRBJ2-5|many|TRBV5-6|.
CASSTGLQETQYF
TGTGCCAGCAGCACGGGACTCCAAGAGACCCAGTACTTC